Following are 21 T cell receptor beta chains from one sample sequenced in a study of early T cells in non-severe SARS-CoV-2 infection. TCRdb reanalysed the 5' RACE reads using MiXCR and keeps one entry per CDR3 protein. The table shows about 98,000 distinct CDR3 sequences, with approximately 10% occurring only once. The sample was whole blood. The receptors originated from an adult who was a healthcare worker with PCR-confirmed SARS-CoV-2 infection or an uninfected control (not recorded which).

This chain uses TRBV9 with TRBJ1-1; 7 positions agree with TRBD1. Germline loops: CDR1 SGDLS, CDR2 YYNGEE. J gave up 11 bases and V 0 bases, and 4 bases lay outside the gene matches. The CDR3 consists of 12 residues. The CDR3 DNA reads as TGTGCCAGCAGCGTAGCAGGGGGGCCGGCTTTCTTT. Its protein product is CASSVAGGPAFF.

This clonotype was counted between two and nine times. The CDR3 region has the DNA TGTGCCAGCAGTCGCGGACAGGGACTATCCTACAATGAGCAGTTCTTC. Translation gives CASSRGQGLSYNEQFF. The gene calls are TRBV12-3 or TRBV12-4 and TRBJ2-1, with a weak D call TRBD1 (8 bases). V lost 5 bases to trimming and J lost 1 base, with 15 bases between them. The CDR3 runs to 16 residues.

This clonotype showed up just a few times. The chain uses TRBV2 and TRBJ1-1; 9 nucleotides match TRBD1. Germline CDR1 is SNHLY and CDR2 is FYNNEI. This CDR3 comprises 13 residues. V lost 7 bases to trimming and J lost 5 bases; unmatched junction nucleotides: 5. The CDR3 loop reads CASNTGGWTEAFF. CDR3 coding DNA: TGTGCCAGCAACACAGGGGGCTGGACTGAAGCTTTCTTT.

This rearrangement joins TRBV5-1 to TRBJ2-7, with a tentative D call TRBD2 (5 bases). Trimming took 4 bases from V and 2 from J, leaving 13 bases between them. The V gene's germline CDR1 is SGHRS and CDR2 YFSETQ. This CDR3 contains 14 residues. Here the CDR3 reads CASSQEAATYEQYF. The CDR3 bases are TGCGCCAGCAGCCAGGAGGCAGCTACCTACGAGCAGTACTTC.

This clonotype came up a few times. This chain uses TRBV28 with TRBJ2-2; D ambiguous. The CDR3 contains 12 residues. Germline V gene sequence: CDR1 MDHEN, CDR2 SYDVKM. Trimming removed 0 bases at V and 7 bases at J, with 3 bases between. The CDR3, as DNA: TGTGCCAGCAGTTTATGGGGCGGGGAGCTGTTTTTT. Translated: CASSLWGGELFF.

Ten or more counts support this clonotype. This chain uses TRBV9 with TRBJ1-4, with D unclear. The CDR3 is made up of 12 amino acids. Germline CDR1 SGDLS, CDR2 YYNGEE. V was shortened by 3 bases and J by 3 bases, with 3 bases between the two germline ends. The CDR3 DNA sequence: TGTGCCAGCAGCGGGGCTAATGAAAAACTGTTTTTT. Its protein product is CASSGANEKLFF. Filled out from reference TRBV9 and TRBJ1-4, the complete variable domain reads DSGVTQTPKHLITATGQRVTLRCSPRSGDLSVYWYQQSLDQGLQFLIQYYNGEERAKGNILERFSAQQFPDLHSELNLSSLELGDSALYFCASSGANEKLFFGSGTQLSVL.

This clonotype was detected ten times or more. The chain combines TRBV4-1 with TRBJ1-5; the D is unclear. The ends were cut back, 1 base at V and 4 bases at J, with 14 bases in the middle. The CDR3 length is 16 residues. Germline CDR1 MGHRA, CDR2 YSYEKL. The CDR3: CASSQANLVGNQPQHF. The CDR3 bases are TGCGCCAGCAGCCAAGCCAACCTGGTGGGGAATCAGCCCCAGCATTTT.

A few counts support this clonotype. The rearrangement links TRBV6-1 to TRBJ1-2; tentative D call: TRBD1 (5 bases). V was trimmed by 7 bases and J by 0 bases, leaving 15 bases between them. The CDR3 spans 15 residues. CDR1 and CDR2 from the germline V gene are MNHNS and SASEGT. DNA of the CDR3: TGTGCCAGCAAACTAACCGACAGCCCTAACTATGGCTACACCTTC. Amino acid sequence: CASKLTDSPNYGYTF.

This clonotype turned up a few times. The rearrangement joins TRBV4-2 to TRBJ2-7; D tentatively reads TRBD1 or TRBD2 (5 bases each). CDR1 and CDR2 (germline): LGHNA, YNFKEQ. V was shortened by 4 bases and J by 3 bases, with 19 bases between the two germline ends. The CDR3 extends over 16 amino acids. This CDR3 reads CASSLQEGRSGYEQYF. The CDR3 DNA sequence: TGTGCCAGCAGCCTGCAAGAGGGACGCAGCGGCTACGAGCAGTACTTC.

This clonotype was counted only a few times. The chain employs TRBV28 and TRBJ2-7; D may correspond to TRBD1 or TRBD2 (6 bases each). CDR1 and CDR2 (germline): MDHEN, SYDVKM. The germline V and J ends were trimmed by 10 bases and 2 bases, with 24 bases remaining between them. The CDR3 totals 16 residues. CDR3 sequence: CATVKRGGMYPYEQYF. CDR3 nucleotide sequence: TGTGCCACGGTTAAACGAGGGGGGATGTACCCCTACGAGCAGTACTTC.

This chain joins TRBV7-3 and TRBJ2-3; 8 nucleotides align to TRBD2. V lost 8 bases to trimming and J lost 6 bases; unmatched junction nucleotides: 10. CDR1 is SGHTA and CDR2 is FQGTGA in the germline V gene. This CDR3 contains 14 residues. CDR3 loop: CASSSGLSGDTQYF. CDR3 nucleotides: TGTGCCAGCTCTAGCGGGCTGTCAGGGGATACGCAGTATTTT.

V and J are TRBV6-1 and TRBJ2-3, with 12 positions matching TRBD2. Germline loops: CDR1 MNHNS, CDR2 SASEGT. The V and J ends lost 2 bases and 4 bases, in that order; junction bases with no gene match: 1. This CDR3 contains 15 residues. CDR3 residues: CASSELAGGPDTQYF. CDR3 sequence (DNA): TGTGCCAGCAGTGAACTAGCGGGAGGGCCAGATACGCAGTATTTT.

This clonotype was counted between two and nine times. Here the CDR3 DNA reads TGTGCCAGCAGCCAATATACAGGGGGGACCTACGAGCAGTACTTC. Translating gives CASSQYTGGTYEQYF. The chain couples TRBV14 to TRBJ2-7; 8 bases line up with TRBD1. Germline V gene sequence: CDR1 SGHDN, CDR2 FVKESK. The CDR3 has 15 residues. J gave up 2 bases and V 2 bases, and 5 bases lay outside the gene matches. The variable domain in full, with the rest retrieved from reference TRBV14 and TRBJ2-7, is EAGVTQFPSHSVIEKGQTVTLRCDPISGHDNLYWYRRVMGKEIKFLLHFVKESKQDESGMPNNRFLAERTGGTYSTLKVQPAELEDSGVYFCASSQYTGGTYEQYFGPGTRLTVT.

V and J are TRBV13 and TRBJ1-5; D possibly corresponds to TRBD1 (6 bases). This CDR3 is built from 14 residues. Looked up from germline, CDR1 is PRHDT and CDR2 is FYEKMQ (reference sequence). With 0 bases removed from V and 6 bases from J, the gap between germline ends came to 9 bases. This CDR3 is CASSLGGATQPQHF. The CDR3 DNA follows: TGTGCCAGCAGCTTAGGGGGGGCAACTCAGCCCCAGCATTTT.

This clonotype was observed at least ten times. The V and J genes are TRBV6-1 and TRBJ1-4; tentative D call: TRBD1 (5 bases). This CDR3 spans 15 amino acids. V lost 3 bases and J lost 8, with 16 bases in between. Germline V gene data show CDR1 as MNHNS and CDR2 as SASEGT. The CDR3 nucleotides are TGTGCCAGCAGTGACGCAGGGTTACCAGACGAAAAACTGTTTTTT. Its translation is CASSDAGLPDEKLFF.

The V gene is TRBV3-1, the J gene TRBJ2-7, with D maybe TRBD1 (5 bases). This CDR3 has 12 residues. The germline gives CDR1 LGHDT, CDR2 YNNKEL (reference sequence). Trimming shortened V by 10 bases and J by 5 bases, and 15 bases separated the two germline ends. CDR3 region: CATQGPGNEQYF. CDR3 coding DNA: TGTGCCACCCAGGGTCCCGGCAACGAGCAGTACTTC.

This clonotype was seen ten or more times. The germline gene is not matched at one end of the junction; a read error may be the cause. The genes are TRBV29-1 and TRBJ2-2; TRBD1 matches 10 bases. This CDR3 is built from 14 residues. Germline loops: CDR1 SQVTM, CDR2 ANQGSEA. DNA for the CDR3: TGCAGCGGAAGACAGGGGGCGAATACCGGGGAGCTGTTTTTT. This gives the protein CSGRQGANTGELFF.

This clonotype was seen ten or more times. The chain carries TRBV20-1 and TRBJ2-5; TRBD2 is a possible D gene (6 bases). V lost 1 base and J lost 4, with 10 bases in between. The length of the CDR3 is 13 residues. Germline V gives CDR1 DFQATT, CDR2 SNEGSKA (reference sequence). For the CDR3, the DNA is TGCAGTGCTAGAGTTGCGGGACTAGAGACCCAGTACTTC. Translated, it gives CSARVAGLETQYF.

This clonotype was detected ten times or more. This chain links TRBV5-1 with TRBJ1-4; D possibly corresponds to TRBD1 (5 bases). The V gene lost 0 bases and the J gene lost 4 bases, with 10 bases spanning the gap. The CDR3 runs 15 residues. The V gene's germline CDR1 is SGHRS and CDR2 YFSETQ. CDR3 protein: CASSLAGADNEKLFF. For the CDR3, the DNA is TGCGCCAGCAGCTTGGCTGGGGCGGATAATGAAAAACTGTTTTTT.

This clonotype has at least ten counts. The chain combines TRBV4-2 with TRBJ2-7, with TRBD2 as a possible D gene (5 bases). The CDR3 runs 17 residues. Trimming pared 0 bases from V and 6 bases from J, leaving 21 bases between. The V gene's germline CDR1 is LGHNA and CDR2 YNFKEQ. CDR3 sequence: CASSQERYSVRYSEQYF. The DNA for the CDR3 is TGTGCCAGCAGCCAAGAGAGGTATAGCGTCCGATACTCCGAGCAGTACTTC.

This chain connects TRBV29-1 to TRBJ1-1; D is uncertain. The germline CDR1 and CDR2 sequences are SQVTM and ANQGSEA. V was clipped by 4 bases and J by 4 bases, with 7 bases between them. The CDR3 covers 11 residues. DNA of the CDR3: TGCAGCGTTGTGCGGGGCACTGAAGCTTTCTTT. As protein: CSVVRGTEAFF.